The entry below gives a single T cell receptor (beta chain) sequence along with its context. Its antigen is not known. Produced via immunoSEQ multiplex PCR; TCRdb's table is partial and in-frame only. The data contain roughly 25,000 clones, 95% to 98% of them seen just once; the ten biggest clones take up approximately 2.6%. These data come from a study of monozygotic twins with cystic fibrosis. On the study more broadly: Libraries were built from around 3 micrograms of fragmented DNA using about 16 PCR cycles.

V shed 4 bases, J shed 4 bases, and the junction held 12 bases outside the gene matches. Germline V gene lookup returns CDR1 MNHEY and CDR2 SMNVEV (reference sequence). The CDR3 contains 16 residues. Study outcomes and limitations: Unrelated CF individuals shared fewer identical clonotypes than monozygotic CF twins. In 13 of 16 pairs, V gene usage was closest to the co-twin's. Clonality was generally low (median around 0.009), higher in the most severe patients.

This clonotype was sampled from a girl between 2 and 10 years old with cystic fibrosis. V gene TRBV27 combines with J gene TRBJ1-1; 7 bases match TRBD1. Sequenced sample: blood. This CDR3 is CASSSRQGQSGTEAFF. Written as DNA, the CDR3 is TGTGCCAGCAGTTCACGACAGGGTCAAAGCGGCACTGAAGCTTTCTTT.